The sequence of this TCR beta chain was determined in a study of blood T cell repertoires in COVID-19 (TCRdb year 2020). Broadly, across the study: Samples from collaborators originated in the United States, Italy and Spain and spanned both the acute and convalescent phases of COVID-19. The prospective study material was composed of cDNA or gDNA derived from T cells, B-cell-depleted T cells, or PBMCs. Deeply sampled blood TCRbeta repertoires from subjects exposed to, actively infected with, or recovered from COVID-19 were included in the dataset. A freely available public database, intended as a resource for researchers studying the immune response to SARS-CoV-2, is where the repertoires were released. Samples came from the ongoing ImmuneRACE study (first 160 participants) plus 1,254 subjects from 6 global collaborators. Nearly every sample came with metadata listing a de-identified subject ID, COVID-19 status, age in years and sex. Where available, HLA class I and class II types were taken from metadata supplied by the sample provider and were not determined by assay-based typing. Results the study describes overall, beyond this receptor: How much clinical and demographic metadata was included differed by source and by participant, and the metadata was provided uncurated.

A word on this clone: It has no known antigen specificity. The sample holds no much larger clone one base away, and base qualities are not on file. Other DNA sequences of this sample code for an identical CDR3.

TCRbeta CDR3 regions were amplified from genomic DNA by means of the immunoSEQ Assay, a bias-controlled multiplex PCR. The study's own analysis went as follows. Nucleated cell counts per sample were estimated from amplification of reference gene primers within the assay. To quantify the absolute abundance of each unique TCRbeta CDR3 rearrangement, sequence reads were collapsed and filtered. For each sample, productive Simpson clonality was calculated as the square root of Simpson's diversity index across productive rearrangements. Not all clones reach the TCRdb copy of this immuneACCESS table, which keeps in-frame sequences only. Checked studies attribute under half of the gap to unresolved V genes and leave the rest unexplained. V, J and clone size reflect that table, while D and trimming were determined from the DNA. This sample is represented by approximately 200,000 clones; roughly 85% of them were singletons. The ten largest clonotypes hold over 2.5% of the sample.

Trimming removed 1 base from V and 2 bases from J; the gene matches leave 3 bases unexplained. The CDR3 runs 17 residues from the cysteine to the phenylalanine. The retained sequence is limited to the CDR3, 51 bases, with the frame set at the first base. The germline V gene (reference sequence) yields LGHDT for CDR1 and YNNKEL for CDR2. Whole blood was collected in K2EDTA tubes by collaborating institutions according to the institutions' own protocols. Collaborator samples were shipped for TCRbeta analysis as frozen whole blood, isolated PBMCs, or DNA extracted from either sample type. Material: peripheral blood. The source is a man in his sixties with acute or convalescent COVID-19. In this chain, TRBV3-1 (or the pseudogene TRBV3-2) is recombined with TRBJ2-2, and 11 junction bases match TRBD2. This receptor has the CDR3 CASSQGTSGSNTGELFF. The DNA sequence is as follows: TGTGCCAGCAGCCAAGGAACTAGCGGGAGCAACACCGGGGAGCTGTTTTTT.